A selection of T cell receptor beta chains follows, all from one sample in a study of early T cells in non-severe SARS-CoV-2 infection. TCRdb ran MiXCR on the 5' RACE reads and lists one entry per CDR3 protein. The sample contains around 30,000 distinct CDR3 sequences, around 5.1% of which appear only once. The sequenced material came from whole blood. These receptor sequences come from an adult who was a healthcare worker with PCR-confirmed SARS-CoV-2 infection or an uninfected control (not recorded which). CDR3s include the opening cysteine and the closing phenylalanine or tryptophan. D genes are given only for firm matches. Not all rows give a size; the values are once, few, many and, for expanded clones, a class.

D: TRBD2
size: -
J: TRBJ2-1
V: TRBV6-5
CDR3: CASSYWTGGPKNEQFF
DNA: TGTGCCAGCAGTTATTGGACGGGAGGGCCGAAAAATGAGCAGTTCTTC

D: -
size: many
J: TRBJ2-1
V: TRBV5-4
CDR3: CASSLGGRGSYNEQFF
DNA: TGTGCCAGCAGCTTGGGGGGACGGGGATCCTACAATGAGCAGTTCTTC

D: TRBD2
size: many
J: TRBJ2-7
V: TRBV7-2
CDR3: CASSLVAGGDYEQYF
DNA: TGTGCCAGCAGCTTAGTAGCGGGGGGCGACTACGAGCAGTACTTC

D: -
size: many
J: TRBJ2-5
V: TRBV7-9
CDR3: CASRTAQETQYF
DNA: TGTGCCAGCAGAACAGCGCAAGAGACCCAGTACTTC

D: -
size: -
J: TRBJ1-2
V: TRBV18
CDR3: CASSPREGGVYGYTF
DNA: TGTGCCAGCTCACCCAGGGAGGGAGGCGTCTATGGCTACACCTTC

D: -
size: many
J: TRBJ2-3
V: TRBV11-2
CDR3: CASSPPSSRYTQYF
DNA: TGTGCCAGCAGCCCCCCGTCTAGCAGATATACGCAGTATTTT

D: -
size: many
J: TRBJ2-7
V: TRBV7-9
CDR3: CASRTGYEQYF
DNA: TGTGCCAGCAGAACAGGCTACGAGCAGTACTTC

D: TRBD1
size: many
J: TRBJ2-1
V: TRBV12-5
CDR3: CASGAGTGWNEQFF
DNA: TGTGCTAGTGGTGCCGGGACAGGGTGGAATGAGCAGTTCTTC

D: TRBD1
size: many
J: TRBJ2-7
V: TRBV19
CDR3: CASGGQASYEQYF
DNA: TGTGCCAGTGGGGGACAGGCCTCCTACGAGCAGTACTTC

D: TRBD2
size: many
J: TRBJ2-7
V: TRBV4-2
CDR3: CASSQDRSGLAAYEQYF
DNA: TGTGCCAGCAGCCAAGATAGGTCGGGACTAGCGGCCTACGAGCAGTACTTC

D: TRBD2
size: -
J: TRBJ2-1
V: TRBV20-1
CDR3: CSATGLAGRYNEQFF
DNA: TGCAGTGCTACGGGACTAGCGGGGCGTTACAATGAGCAGTTCTTC

D: TRBD1
size: -
J: TRBJ2-3
V: TRBV7-3
CDR3: CASSFSGQGPQYF
DNA: TGTGCCAGCAGCTTCTCCGGACAGGGGCCGCAGTATTTT

D: -
size: many
J: TRBJ2-1
V: TRBV2
CDR3: CASSEGETYNEQFF
DNA: TGTGCCAGCAGTGAAGGGGAGACTTACAATGAGCAGTTCTTC

D: -
size: many
J: TRBJ1-2
V: TRBV5-4
CDR3: CASSLDRLVYGYTF
DNA: TGTGCCAGCAGCTTAGACAGGCTCGTCTATGGCTACACCTTC

D: TRBD1
size: many
J: TRBJ2-5
V: TRBV28
CDR3: CASSFRGIVETQYF
DNA: TGTGCCAGCAGCTTCAGGGGGATTGTAGAGACCCAGTACTTC

D: -
size: many
J: TRBJ1-2
V: TRBV20-1
CDR3: CSAQEPTGANYGYTF
DNA: TGCAGTGCGCAGGAGCCCACGGGGGCTAACTATGGCTACACCTTC

D: -
size: -
J: TRBJ2-3
V: TRBV14
CDR3: CASSQDLGIEQYF
DNA: TGTGCCAGCAGCCAAGATTTGGGTATAGAGCAGTATTTT

D: -
size: many
J: TRBJ2-1
V: TRBV5-6
CDR3: CASSLAPVSYNEQFF
DNA: TGTGCCAGCAGCTTGGCACCGGTCTCCTACAATGAGCAGTTCTTC

D: -
size: many
J: TRBJ2-3
V: TRBV6-5
CDR3: CASRRTVRDTQYF
DNA: TGTGCCAGCAGACGGACGGTCCGGGATACGCAGTATTTT

D: -
size: many
J: TRBJ1-2
V: TRBV7-2
CDR3: CASSPRTVMTLANYGYTF
DNA: TGTGCCAGCAGCCCTCGGACTGTGATGACCTTAGCTAACTATGGCTACACCTTC

D: -
size: -
J: TRBJ2-7
V: TRBV7-2
CDR3: CASSLARGEQYF
DNA: TGTGCCAGCAGCTTAGCCCGGGGCGAGCAGTACTTC

D: TRBD2
size: -
J: TRBJ2-2
V: TRBV5-1
CDR3: CASSFGTRWTGELFF
DNA: TGCGCCAGCAGCTTCGGGACTAGATGGACCGGGGAGCTGTTTTTT

D: TRBD2
size: many
J: TRBJ2-7
V: TRBV20-1
CDR3: CSARDLAATYEQYF
DNA: TGCAGTGCTAGAGATCTAGCGGCCACCTACGAGCAGTACTTC

D: TRBD2
size: many
J: TRBJ2-1
V: TRBV11-2
CDR3: CASSLAPGLASYNEQFF
DNA: TGTGCCAGCAGCTTAGCTCCGGGACTAGCGTCCTACAATGAGCAGTTCTTC

D: TRBD2
size: many
J: TRBJ2-3
V: TRBV28
CDR3: CASSSPASGRADTQYF
DNA: TGTGCCAGCAGTTCCCCGGCTAGCGGGAGAGCAGATACGCAGTATTTT

D: -
size: many
J: TRBJ2-1
V: TRBV6-2/TRBV6-3
CDR3: CASSRMGPTFF
DNA: TGTGCCAGCAGCCGTATGGGACCTACGTTCTTC

D: -
size: many
J: TRBJ2-2
V: TRBV11-2
CDR3: CASSFRWRTGELFF
DNA: TGTGCCAGCAGCTTCAGGTGGAGGACCGGGGAGCTGTTTTTT

D: -
size: -
J: TRBJ2-1
V: TRBV28
CDR3: CASSLGTERNEQFF
DNA: TGTGCCAGCAGTTTAGGGACGGAGAGAAATGAGCAGTTCTTC

D: -
size: few
J: TRBJ2-1
V: TRBV20-1
CDR3: CSASGGSVDEQFF
DNA: TGCAGTGCTTCAGGGGGGAGTGTGGATGAGCAGTTCTTC

D: TRBD2
size: many
J: TRBJ2-1
V: TRBV7-9
CDR3: CASSPQSGGRGNEQFF
DNA: TGTGCCAGCAGCCCTCAAAGCGGGGGGAGAGGAAATGAGCAGTTCTTC

D: -
size: -
J: TRBJ1-4
V: TRBV29-1
CDR3: CSVEDLWAGIEKLFF
DNA: TGCAGCGTTGAAGATCTGTGGGCAGGGATTGAAAAACTGTTTTTT

D: TRBD1
size: many
J: TRBJ1-1
V: TRBV20-1
CDR3: CSANVVGQGAFF
DNA: TGCAGTGCTAATGTAGTGGGACAGGGAGCTTTCTTT

D: -
size: -
J: TRBJ1-1
V: TRBV20-1
CDR3: CSAKRGDTEAFF
DNA: TGCAGTGCTAAACGGGGGGACACTGAAGCTTTCTTT

D: -
size: many
J: TRBJ2-3
V: TRBV12-3/TRBV12-4
CDR3: CASSLSGHLDTQYF
DNA: TGTGCCAGCAGCCTTAGCGGCCACCTGGATACGCAGTATTTT

D: TRBD1
size: -
J: TRBJ2-7
V: TRBV10-3
CDR3: CAISEPGQGAYEQYF
DNA: TGTGCCATCAGTGAGCCGGGACAGGGGGCCTACGAGCAGTACTTC

D: TRBD2
size: many
J: TRBJ2-7
V: TRBV6-5
CDR3: CATVQSSGGLKQYF
DNA: TGTGCCACCGTACAATCTAGCGGAGGCTTAAAGCAGTACTTC

D: TRBD2
size: -
J: TRBJ2-3
V: TRBV12-3/TRBV12-4
CDR3: CASGLLSPGDYTDTQYF
DNA: TGTGCCAGCGGCCTACTGAGCCCCGGGGACTACACAGATACGCAGTATTTT

D: -
size: many
J: TRBJ2-2
V: TRBV12-3/TRBV12-4
CDR3: CASSPTWGRELFF
DNA: TGTGCCAGCAGTCCCACATGGGGCAGGGAGCTGTTTTTT

D: -
size: many
J: TRBJ1-5
V: TRBV19
CDR3: CASSIRPVSNQPQHF
DNA: TGTGCCAGTAGTATTCGGCCAGTTAGCAATCAGCCCCAGCATTTT

D: -
size: many
J: TRBJ2-5
V: TRBV6-4
CDR3: CASMVIKETQYF
DNA: TGTGCCAGCATGGTGATAAAAGAGACCCAGTACTTC

D: -
size: many
J: TRBJ1-5
V: TRBV2
CDR3: CASSGGQGQAQHF
DNA: TGTGCCAGCAGTGGGGGGCAGGGCCAGGCCCAGCATTTT

D: -
size: many
J: TRBJ1-4
V: TRBV7-6
CDR3: CASSLGGEVDEKLFF
DNA: TGTGCCAGCAGCTTAGGGGGGGAGGTCGATGAAAAACTGTTTTTT

D: TRBD1
size: many
J: TRBJ1-1
V: TRBV12-5
CDR3: CASGYGQGRMDTEAFF
DNA: TGTGCTAGTGGCTACGGACAGGGACGTATGGACACTGAAGCTTTCTTT

D: TRBD1
size: many
J: TRBJ1-2
V: TRBV6-1
CDR3: CATRQGAIYGYTF
DNA: TGTGCCACCAGACAGGGGGCAATCTATGGCTACACCTTC

D: -
size: many
J: TRBJ2-2
V: TRBV7-2
CDR3: CASSPRRIKANTGELFF
DNA: TGTGCCAGCAGCCCAAGGAGGATTAAGGCAAACACCGGGGAGCTGTTTTTT

D: -
size: many
J: TRBJ2-3
V: TRBV19
CDR3: CASSLELSSTDTQYF
DNA: TGTGCCAGTAGTTTGGAACTCTCTAGCACAGATACGCAGTATTTT

D: -
size: many
J: TRBJ2-5
V: TRBV12-3/TRBV12-4
CDR3: CASSLGGLGQETQYF
DNA: TGTGCCAGCAGTTTAGGGGGTTTGGGCCAAGAGACCCAGTACTTC

D: -
size: many
J: TRBJ1-2
V: TRBV12-2
CDR3: CASPSDDGYTF
DNA: TGTGCAAGTCCCTCTGACGATGGCTACACCTTC

D: -
size: few
J: TRBJ1-6
V: TRBV27
CDR3: CASSLGGGSYNSPLHF
DNA: TGTGCCAGCAGTTTAGGTGGGGGGAGTTATAATTCACCCCTCCACTTT

D: TRBD2
size: -
J: TRBJ2-3
V: TRBV10-3
CDR3: CAISEPAGGWNTDTQYF
DNA: TGTGCCATCAGTGAACCCGCCGGGGGGTGGAACACAGATACGCAGTATTTT

D: -
size: few
J: TRBJ2-7
V: TRBV5-1
CDR3: CASSLGGEQYF
DNA: TGCGCCAGCAGCTTGGGGGGAGAGCAGTACTTC

D: TRBD1
size: many
J: TRBJ2-1
V: TRBV13
CDR3: CASSLQGQGFGEQFF
DNA: TGTGCCAGCAGCCTGCAGGGACAGGGGTTTGGCGAGCAGTTCTTC

D: -
size: many
J: TRBJ2-7
V: TRBV6-5
CDR3: CATARDGRSSYEQYF
DNA: TGTGCTACAGCGCGAGACGGAAGGAGCTCCTACGAGCAGTACTTC

D: TRBD2
size: -
J: TRBJ2-7
V: TRBV6-1
CDR3: CASSEVAGLAANSYEQYF
DNA: TGTGCCAGCAGTGAAGTAGCGGGACTAGCGGCGAACAGCTACGAGCAGTACTTC